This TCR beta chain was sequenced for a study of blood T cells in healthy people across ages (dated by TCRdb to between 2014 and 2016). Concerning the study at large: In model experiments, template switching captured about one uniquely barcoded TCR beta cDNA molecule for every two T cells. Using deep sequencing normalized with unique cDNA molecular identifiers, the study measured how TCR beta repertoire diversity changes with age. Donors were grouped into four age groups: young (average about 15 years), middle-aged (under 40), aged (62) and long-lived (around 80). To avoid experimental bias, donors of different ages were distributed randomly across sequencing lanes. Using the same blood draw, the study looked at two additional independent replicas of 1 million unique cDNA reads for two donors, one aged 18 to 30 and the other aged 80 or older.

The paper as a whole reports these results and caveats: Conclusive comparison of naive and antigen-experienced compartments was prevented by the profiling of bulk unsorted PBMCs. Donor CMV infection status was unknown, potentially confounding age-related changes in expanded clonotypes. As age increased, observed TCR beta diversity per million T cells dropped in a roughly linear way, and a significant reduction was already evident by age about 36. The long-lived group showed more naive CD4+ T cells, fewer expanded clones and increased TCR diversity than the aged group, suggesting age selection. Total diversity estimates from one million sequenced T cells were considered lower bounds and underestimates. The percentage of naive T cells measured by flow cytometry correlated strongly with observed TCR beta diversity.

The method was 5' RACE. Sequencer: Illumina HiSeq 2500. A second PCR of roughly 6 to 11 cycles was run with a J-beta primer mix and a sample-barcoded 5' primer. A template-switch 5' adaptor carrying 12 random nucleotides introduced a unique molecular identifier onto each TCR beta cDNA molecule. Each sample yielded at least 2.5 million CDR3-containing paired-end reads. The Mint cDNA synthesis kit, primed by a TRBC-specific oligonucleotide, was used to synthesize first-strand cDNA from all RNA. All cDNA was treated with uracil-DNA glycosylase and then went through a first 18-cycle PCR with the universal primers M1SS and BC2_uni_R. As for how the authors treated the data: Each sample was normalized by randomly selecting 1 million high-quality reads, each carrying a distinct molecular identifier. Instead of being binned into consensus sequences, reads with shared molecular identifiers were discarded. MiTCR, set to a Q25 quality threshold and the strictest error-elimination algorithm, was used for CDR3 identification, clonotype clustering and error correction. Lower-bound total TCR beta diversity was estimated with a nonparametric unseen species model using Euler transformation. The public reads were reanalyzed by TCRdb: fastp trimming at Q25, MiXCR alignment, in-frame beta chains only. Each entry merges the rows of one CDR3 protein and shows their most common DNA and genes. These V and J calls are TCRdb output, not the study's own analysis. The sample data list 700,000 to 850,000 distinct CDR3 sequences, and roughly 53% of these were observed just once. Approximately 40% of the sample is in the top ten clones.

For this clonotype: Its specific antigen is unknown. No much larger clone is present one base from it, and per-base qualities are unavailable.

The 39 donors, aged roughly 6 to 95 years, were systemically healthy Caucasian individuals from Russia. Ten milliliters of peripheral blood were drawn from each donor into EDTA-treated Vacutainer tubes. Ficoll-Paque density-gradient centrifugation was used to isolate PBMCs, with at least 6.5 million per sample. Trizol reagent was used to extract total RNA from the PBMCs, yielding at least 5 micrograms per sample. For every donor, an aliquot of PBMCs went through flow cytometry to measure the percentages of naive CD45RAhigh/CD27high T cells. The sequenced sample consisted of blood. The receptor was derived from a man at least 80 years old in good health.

The bases are TGTGCCAGCAGCTTAGAACAGCTACCCCTCGAGCACAGAGACGCGTATTTT. It is translated as CASSLEQLPLEHRDAYF. This sequence uses TRBV13 and TRBJ2-3, with the D gene not confidently named. V and J lose 1 base and 14 bases, and a span of 28 bases separates them. From cysteine to phenylalanine, the CDR3 is 17 amino acids long. The read is trimmed to its CDR3 DNA, 51 bases read in frame from base 1. Looking up the germline V gene (reference sequence) yields CDR1 PRHDT and CDR2 FYEKMQ.